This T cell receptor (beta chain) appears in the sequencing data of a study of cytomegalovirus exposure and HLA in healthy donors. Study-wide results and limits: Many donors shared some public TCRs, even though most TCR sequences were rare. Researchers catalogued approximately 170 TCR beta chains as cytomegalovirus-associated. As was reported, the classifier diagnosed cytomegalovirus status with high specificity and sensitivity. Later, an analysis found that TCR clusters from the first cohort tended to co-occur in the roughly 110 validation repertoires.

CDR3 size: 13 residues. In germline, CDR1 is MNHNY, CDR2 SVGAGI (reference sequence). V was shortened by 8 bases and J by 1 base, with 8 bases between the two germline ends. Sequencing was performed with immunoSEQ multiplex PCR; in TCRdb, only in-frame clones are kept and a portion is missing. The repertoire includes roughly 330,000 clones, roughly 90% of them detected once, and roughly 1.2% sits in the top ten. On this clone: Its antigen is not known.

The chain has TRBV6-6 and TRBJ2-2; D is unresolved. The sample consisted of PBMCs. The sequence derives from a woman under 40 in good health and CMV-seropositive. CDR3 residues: CASGTKNTGELFF. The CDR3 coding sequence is TGTGCCAGCGGTACAAAGAACACCGGGGAGCTGTTTTTT.